The 24 T cell receptor beta chains below were found in one sample sequenced in a study of shared clonotypes between healthy human individuals. Here immunoSEQ multiplex PCR was the method, and the copy in TCRdb shows in-frame clones only, minus some. The sample lists about 2.2 million clones, about 94% occurring once. Cells designated naive CD8 were CD45RO-negative and were positively selected for CCR7, with terminally differentiated effector memory CD45RA+ cells excluded. Sequenced sample: naive CD8+ T cells from PBMCs. Receptors were obtained from a man aged 18 to 35 in good health. Some clones in this sample may be carry-over from other donors' samples.

The chain has TRBV27 and TRBJ2-1; TRBD1 might be the D (5 bases). Trimming removed 1 base at V and 0 bases at J, with 10 bases between. Germline V gives CDR1 MNHEY, CDR2 SMNVEV (reference sequence). CDR3 length: 16 amino acids. The CDR3 coding sequence is TGTGCCAGCAGTTTATACAGGACGAGCTCCTACAATGAGCAGTTCTTC. It is translated as CASSLYRTSSYNEQFF.

The CDR3 sequence: CASTTEGLMYNEQFF. Here the CDR3 DNA reads TGTGCCAGCACCACAGAGGGACTGATGTACAATGAGCAGTTCTTC. The genes are TRBV28 and TRBJ2-1; the D gene is possibly TRBD2 (6 bases). CDR1 and CDR2 from the germline V gene are MDHEN and SYDVKM. The ends were cut back, 7 bases at V and 4 bases at J, with 17 bases in the middle. This CDR3 is built from 15 residues.

V is TRBV27 and J is TRBJ1-1; 7 bases match TRBD1. With 6 bases clipped from V and 4 bases from J, the junction kept 5 bases outside the gene matches. The CDR3 contains 13 residues. Per the germline V gene, CDR1 is MNHEY and CDR2 is SMNVEV (reference sequence). The CDR3 loop reads CASSEGTVTEAFF. The CDR3 nucleotides read TGTGCCAGCAGCGAAGGGACAGTCACTGAAGCTTTCTTT.

The CDR3 sequence: CASSLGPNSGDTQYF. As DNA, the CDR3 is TGTGCCAGCAGCTTAGGCCCAAATAGCGGGGATACGCAGTATTTT. The J gene is TRBJ2-3, the V gene TRBV11-2; TRBD2 matches at 7 bases. The length of the CDR3 is 15 residues. The germline V gene has CDR1 SGHAT and CDR2 FQNNGV. V lost 1 base to trimming and J lost 6 bases; unmatched junction nucleotides: 7.

This chain uses TRBV19 with TRBJ1-5; the D is unclear. CDR1 is LNHDA and CDR2 is SQIVND in the germline V gene (reference sequence). This CDR3 region has 14 residues. The germline V and J ends were trimmed by 7 bases and 0 bases, with 10 bases remaining between them. CDR3 coding DNA: TGTGCCAGTAAGGCGGAGACTAGCAATCAGCCCCAGCATTTT. Translating it yields CASKAETSNQPQHF.

This clone was detected a few times. The rearrangement joins TRBV19 to TRBJ1-1; D is unresolved. The CDR3 extends over 11 amino acids. Germline V CDR1 and CDR2: LNHDA, SQIVND (reference sequence). The germline V and J ends were trimmed by 4 bases and 3 bases, with 3 bases remaining between them. The CDR3 loop is CASSSYTEAFF. CDR3 bases: TGTGCCAGTAGTAGCTACACTGAAGCTTTCTTT.

V usage is TRBV5-1 and J usage is TRBJ2-1, with 7 bases matching TRBD2. The germline V gene encodes CDR1 SGHRS and CDR2 YFSETQ. This CDR3 region has 16 residues. V trimming: 0 bases; J trimming: 8 bases; junction bases outside the gene matches: 11. For the CDR3, the DNA is TGCGCCAGCAGCTTGGGTTGGGCGGGAGCTACAGATGAGCAGTTCTTC. Translation: CASSLGWAGATDEQFF.

V is TRBV27 and J is TRBJ2-7, with 11 bases that match TRBD2. The trim removed 0 bases at V and 3 bases at J, leaving 4 bases unmatched. Germline CDR1 reads MNHEY; CDR2 reads SMNVEV (reference sequence). CDR3 length: 16 residues. CDR3 sequence reads: CASSLSAGLAVYEQYF. CDR3 DNA: TGTGCCAGCAGTTTATCGGCGGGACTAGCGGTCTACGAGCAGTACTTC.

The CDR3 bases are TGTGCCAGCAGTCTTACAGGGGGCCGACAGCCCCAGCATTTT. This codes for CASSLTGGRQPQHF. V is TRBV27 and J is TRBJ1-5, with 9 bases that match TRBD1. Germline trimming cut 5 bases from V and 7 bases from J; bases unmatched to any gene: 6. This CDR3 is 14 amino acids long. Germline lookup yields CDR1 MNHEY and CDR2 SMNVEV (reference sequence).

CDR3 DNA: TGTGCCAGCAGCTTACCCCCGCAGGGGCCCAATGGCTACACCTTC. Protein: CASSLPPQGPNGYTF. J is TRBJ1-2 and V is TRBV9, with D maybe TRBD1 (6 bases). The CDR3 sequence is 15 residues long. Germline CDR1 is SGDLS and CDR2 is YYNGEE. The V end lost 4 bases, the J end lost 6 bases, and 19 bases lay between the germline ends.

The chain carries TRBV6-1 and TRBJ2-2; the match to TRBD1 covers 10 bases. CDR3 size: 13 residues. CDR1 is MNHNS, CDR2 SASEGT, per germline. The V and J ends lost 11 bases and 6 bases, in that order; junction bases with no gene match: 6. DNA of the CDR3: TGTGCCGGGGGGACAGGGGACCCCGGGGAGCTGTTTTTT. Its translation is CAGGTGDPGELFF.

V and J are TRBV7-9 and TRBJ2-7; D perhaps matches TRBD1 (5 bases). CDR3 size: 15 residues. V was shortened by 0 bases and J by 3 bases, with 12 bases between the two germline ends. Germline V CDR1 and CDR2: SEHNR, FQNEAQ (reference sequence). The chain's CDR3 is CASSLAAQDIYEQYF. CDR3 sequence (DNA): TGTGCCAGCAGCTTAGCGGCGCAGGACATCTACGAGCAGTACTTC.

A single count supports this clone. The gene calls are TRBV4-2 and TRBJ2-3; 11 bases are shared with TRBD2. Germline V gives CDR1 LGHNA, CDR2 YNFKEQ. CDR3 size: 16 residues. J was trimmed by 4 bases and V by 1 base; bases with no gene match: 4. CDR3 sequence reads: CASSQGLAGLPDTQYF. As DNA, the CDR3 is TGTGCCAGCAGCCAAGGACTAGCGGGACTCCCAGATACGCAGTATTTT.

This clone was observed once. This chain uses TRBV13 with TRBJ2-2; no clear D. CDR3 length: 16 amino acids. V lost 3 bases to trimming and J lost 0 bases, with 11 bases between them. Germline values: CDR1 PRHDT, CDR2 FYEKMQ (reference sequence). Written as DNA, the CDR3 is TGTGCCAGCAGCTTTAGATCGAACTCGAACACCGGGGAGCTGTTTTTT. Translation: CASSFRSNSNTGELFF.

This chain links TRBV27 with TRBJ1-1; no definite D call. Trimming cost V 4 bases and J 5 bases, with 17 bases left between them. CDR1 and CDR2 (germline): MNHEY, SMNVEV (reference sequence). The CDR3 extends over 15 amino acids. This CDR3 reads CASSSPPAGRTEAFF. The CDR3 DNA sequence: TGTGCCAGCAGTTCCCCACCTGCGGGGAGGACTGAAGCTTTCTTT.

Notes on this clone: One end of the junction is discordant with germline, which a read error may explain. For the CDR3, the DNA is TGTGCCAGCAGGGAAGGGACTAGCGGGAGAGCCGCCCTCTACAATGAGCAGTTCTTC. The encoded protein is CASREGTSGRAALYNEQFF. This chain links TRBV6-1 with TRBJ2-1, with 14 bases lining up with TRBD2. Germline CDR1 reads MNHNS; CDR2 reads SASEGT. This CDR3 spans 19 amino acids.

This chain uses TRBV6-1 with TRBJ2-7; 14 positions match TRBD2. Germline CDR1 MNHNS, CDR2 SASEGT. The CDR3 totals 16 residues. The ends lost 8 bases at V and 5 bases at J; junction bases unmatched: 11. This CDR3 reads CASGGGTSGSWHEQYF. The CDR3 DNA is TGTGCCAGCGGTGGGGGGACTAGCGGGAGTTGGCACGAGCAGTACTTC.

The CDR3 nucleotides are TGTGCCAGCAGCCAGGTCACCCGCGGAGCCTACGAGCAGTACTTC. Protein sequence: CASSQVTRGAYEQYF. This chain uses TRBV5-5 with TRBJ2-7; D not certain. CDR1 and CDR2 from the germline V gene are SGHKS and YYEKEE (reference sequence). The length of the CDR3 is 15 residues. The V gene lost 4 bases and the J gene lost 2 bases, with 16 bases spanning the gap.

The chain uses TRBV28 and TRBJ2-3; 14 nucleotides align to TRBD2. J gave up 6 bases and V 5 bases, and 4 bases lay outside the gene matches. The CDR3 totals 15 residues. CDR1 and CDR2 (germline): MDHEN, SYDVKM. The CDR3 loop reads CASSETSGREDTQYF. The CDR3, as DNA: TGTGCCAGCAGTGAGACTAGCGGGAGGGAGGATACGCAGTATTTT.

The J gene is TRBJ2-1, the V gene TRBV19; 10 positions match TRBD2. The CDR3 totals 14 residues. Germline V gene sequence: CDR1 LNHDA, CDR2 SQIVND (reference sequence). V trimming: 9 bases; J trimming: 9 bases; junction bases outside the gene matches: 11. The CDR3 DNA reads as TGTGCCAGCCAGGGGACTAGCGCCTCCTTTGAGCAGTTCTTC. It codes for CASQGTSASFEQFF. Complete variable domain (other parts from reference TRBV19 and TRBJ2-1): DGGITQSPKYLFRKEGQNVTLSCEQNLNHDAMYWYRQDPGQGLRLIYYSQIVNDFQKGDIAEGYSVSREKKESFPLTVTSAQKNPTAFYLCASQGTSASFEQFFGPGTRLTVL.

In the case of this clone: Other nucleotide sequences in the sample specify the same CDR3. The rearrangement links TRBV27 to TRBJ2-7; the D gene is possibly TRBD2 (6 bases). Trimming pared 4 bases from V and 1 base from J, leaving 11 bases between. The CDR3 sequence is 14 residues long. CDR1 and CDR2 (germline): MNHEY, SMNVEV (reference sequence). CDR3 sequence reads: CASSWGVSSYEQYF. CDR3 nucleotides: TGTGCCAGCAGTTGGGGGGTTTCTTCCTACGAGCAGTACTTC.

CDR3 DNA: TGTGCCAGCAGCGTAGGCACTCAGAGGAACGAGCAGTACTTC. It encodes CASSVGTQRNEQYF. The chain couples TRBV9 to TRBJ2-7; D unclear. This CDR3 region has 14 residues. The germline V and J ends were trimmed by 0 bases and 5 bases, with 12 bases remaining between them. Germline V gene lookup returns CDR1 SGDLS and CDR2 YYNGEE.

The chain has TRBV19 and TRBJ2-1, with 7 bases identical to TRBD1. Germline V gives CDR1 LNHDA, CDR2 SQIVND (reference sequence). This CDR3 spans 14 amino acids. J lost 2 bases, V lost 6 bases, and 4 bases had no gene match. In DNA, the CDR3 is TGTGCCAGTAGCGACAGGGTTGCCTACAATGAGCAGTTCTTC. Its translation: CASSDRVAYNEQFF.

This clone appeared once. The V gene is TRBV13, the J gene TRBJ1-2, with D hard to call. The CDR3 is 16 residues long. The V and J ends lost 5 bases and 4 bases respectively, with 20 bases between them. Germline CDR1 reads PRHDT; CDR2 reads FYEKMQ (reference sequence). This chain's CDR3 is CASSPPSARVGYGYTF. CDR3 coding DNA: TGTGCCAGCAGCCCCCCGAGTGCGAGGGTGGGCTATGGCTACACCTTC.